This record covers a single T cell receptor beta chain. The data are from a study of identical twins. This CDR3 spans 16 amino acids. The germline V gene encodes CDR1 SGHDN and CDR2 FVKESK. The V end lost 0 bases, the J end lost 2 bases, and 12 bases lay between the germline ends. TCRdb analysed the 5' RACE reads with MiXCR anew, one entry per CDR3 protein. The sample contains about 340,000 distinct CDR3 sequences, approximately 13% of which appear only once. The same specimen was also included in a second study, on yellow fever vaccine responses in identical twins.

The sample was CD8+ T cells sorted from blood. The chain is built from TRBV14 and TRBJ2-3; D might be TRBD2 (5 bases). The sequence came from a woman under 30 in good health. The CDR3 spells CASSQDKKRATDTQYF. CDR3 bases: TGTGCCAGCAGCCAAGATAAAAAGAGGGCCACAGATACGCAGTATTTT. Supplemented by reference TRBV14 and TRBJ2-3, the full variable domain reads EAGVTQFPSHSVIEKGQTVTLRCDPISGHDNLYWYRRVMGKEIKFLLHFVKESKQDESGMPNNRFLAERTGGTYSTLKVQPAELEDSGVYFCASSQDKKRATDTQYFGPGTRLTVL.